Sequencing of this T cell receptor beta chain was carried out in a study of T cell repertoires in aging, cancer and after chemotherapy. For the study at large: Repeat sampling of healthy donors over several months to years showed clear clonal overlap. Whole-study findings and limits: Rebound thymic output was suggested by rising median generation probability during chemotherapy in each cancer cohort. In cancer patients, declining TCR diversity with age involved lost richness and lost evenness. Untreated cancer patients had significantly lower blood TCR diversity than age-matched healthy donors.

Peripheral blood genomic DNA, not sorted cells or RNA, was the template. A mixed TRB-A/B primer pool amplified rearranged TRB by multiplex touch-down PCR. TCRdb re-called the multiplex PCR reads through MiXCR, storing one row per CDR3 protein. The table lists about 8,700 distinct CDR3 sequences, around 50% of them singletons. Trimming shortened V by 4 bases and J by 2 bases, and 13 bases separated the two germline ends. Germline CDR1 reads SGHRS; CDR2 reads YFSETQ. This CDR3 is built from 16 residues. Regarding this clonotype: Antigen unknown.

The origin of this receptor is a human donor in good health. The sample consisted of blood. The chain links TRBV5-1 to TRBJ2-6, with D perhaps TRBD1 (6 bases). This CDR3 reads CASSPSAGAGANVLTF. CDR3 nucleotides: TGCGCCAGCAGCCCATCGGCAGGGGCTGGGGCCAACGTCCTGACTTTC.